The 10 T cell receptor beta chains below all came from one sample that was sequenced in a study of a mutant IDH1 vaccine in newly diagnosed glioma. These TCRs' antigens remain unknown. The data were produced by immunoSEQ multiplex PCR, yet TCRdb's version contains in-frame clones alone and is incomplete. The sample consists of roughly 43,000 clones, about four fifths of them appearing once. The time point was: week 23, last vaccination. Every vaccination contained 300 ug of the mutant IDH1 20-mer peptide and was paired with topical imiquimod. This specimen consisted of PBMCs, obtained from a glioma patient whose treatment included an IDH1 peptide vaccine. The receptors stem from a woman between 18 and 30 years old with glioma. Some clones in this sample may be carry-over from other donors' samples.

The J gene is TRBJ2-7, the V gene TRBV6-5, with no clear D. Germline lookup yields CDR1 MNHEY and CDR2 SVGAGI. Trimming took off 6 bases at V and 4 bases at J, with 16 bases between the two ends. This CDR3 comprises 14 residues. Here the CDR3 DNA reads TGTGCCAGCAGCCAACCGGGCTACCCGTACGAGCAGTACTTC. Translated: CASSQPGYPYEQYF.

The rearrangement joins TRBV7-2 to TRBJ2-7; possible D gene TRBD2, 6 bases. Germline V gene lookup returns CDR1 SGHTA and CDR2 FQGNSA. V was pared by 1 base and J by 1 base, with 14 bases between. This CDR3 contains 16 residues. CDR3 sequence (DNA): TGTGCCAGCAGCTTAGTCGGGGGTGATCCGTCCTACGAGCAGTACTTC. Translation: CASSLVGGDPSYEQYF.

CDR3 amino acids: CASSQASWGFRQETQYF. In nucleotides, the CDR3 is TGCGCCAGCAGCCAAGCGTCATGGGGATTTAGGCAAGAGACCCAGTACTTC. The genes are TRBV4-1 and TRBJ2-5; D remains ambiguous. Trimming left V 1 base short and J 2 bases short, with 17 bases between. The CDR3 consists of 17 residues. Germline CDR1 MGHRA, CDR2 YSYEKL.

The gene calls are TRBV5-1 and TRBJ2-7; D may be TRBD2 (5 bases). CDR3 length equals 12 residues. Germline CDR1 and CDR2: SGHRS and YFSETQ. The V and J ends lost 4 bases and 2 bases respectively, with 7 bases between them. This CDR3 reads CASSETTYEQYF. The CDR3 DNA sequence: TGCGCCAGCAGCGAGACTACCTACGAGCAGTACTTC.

The V and J genes are TRBV2 and TRBJ1-1, with D possibly being TRBD1 (5 bases). V gave up 7 bases and J gave up 7 bases, with 7 bases separating them. Germline CDR1 SNHLY, CDR2 FYNNEI. This CDR3 spans 10 amino acids. The CDR3 nucleotides are TGTGCCAGCAATGGGGGTGAAGCTTTCTTT. Translation gives CASNGGEAFF.

V gene TRBV7-9 combines with J gene TRBJ1-2; D gene ambiguous. The CDR3 is made up of 14 amino acids. CDR1 and CDR2 (germline): SEHNR, FQNEAQ (reference sequence). With 3 bases removed from V and 2 bases from J, the gap between germline ends came to 10 bases. The DNA for the CDR3 is TGTGCCAGCAGCTTGGAAGTCGCGAACTATGGCTACACCTTC. This encodes CASSLEVANYGYTF. The whole variable domain, remainder taken from reference TRBV7-9 and TRBJ1-2, is DTGVSQNPRHKITKRGQNVTFRCDPISEHNRLYWYRQTLGQGPEFLTYFQNEAQLEKSRLLSDRFSAERPKGSFSTLEIQRTEQGDSAMYLCASSLEVANYGYTFGSGTRLTVV.

The CDR3 sequence: CASSLVPNTEAFF. CDR3 coding DNA: TGTGCCAGCAGCTTGGTCCCGAACACTGAAGCTTTCTTT. The gene calls are TRBV5-4 and TRBJ1-1; D is ambiguous. Germline loops: CDR1 SGHNT, CDR2 YYREEE (reference sequence). The CDR3 spans 13 residues. Between the trimmed V and J ends, which lost 0 bases and 1 base, there was a span of 4 bases.

The chain links TRBV5-1 to TRBJ2-7, with D possibly being TRBD1 (6 bases). The V gene's germline CDR1 is SGHRS and CDR2 YFSETQ. Between the trimmed V and J ends, which lost 7 bases and 1 base, there was a span of 15 bases. The CDR3 totals 14 residues. The CDR3 loop is CASRYGQGSYEQYF. CDR3 DNA sequence: TGCGCCAGCCGGTACGGGCAGGGGTCCTACGAGCAGTACTTC.

This chain links TRBV10-3 with TRBJ1-2; 7 bases align to TRBD1. The CDR3 has 17 residues. Germline trimming cut 9 bases from V and 1 base from J; bases unmatched to any gene: 17. The V gene's germline CDR1 is ENHRY and CDR2 SYGVKD. CDR3 loop: CAISDGEGDSVNYGYTF. CDR3 nucleotide sequence: TGTGCCATTTCCGACGGGGAGGGGGACAGTGTTAACTATGGCTACACCTTC.

This rearrangement joins TRBV4-1 to TRBJ2-4; 9 bases fit TRBD1. V lost 3 bases, J lost 9 bases, and 6 bases stayed unmatched. The CDR3 has 14 amino acids. From germline, CDR1 is MGHRA and CDR2 YSYEKL. As DNA, the CDR3 is TGCGCCAGCAGCCACAGACAGGGGGAAGGCATTCAGTACTTC. Translation: CASSHRQGEGIQYF.